The rows below give T cell receptor beta chains drawn from one sample of a study of cytomegalovirus exposure and HLA in healthy donors. TCRdb's copy holds only in-frame clones and misses some; the assay was immunoSEQ multiplex PCR. The data contain 43,000 or so clones, 64% of them singletons. Sequencing was done on a sample of PBMCs. These receptor sequences come from a human donor in good health. The CDR3 runs from the conserved cysteine through the conserved F or W. The D gene is left open where the match is weak. Only some rows state a clone size, as once, few, many or a class for expanded clones.

TRBJ1-2 few NA TRBV19 CASSIDGTNGYTF TGTGCCAGTAGTATAGATGGGACAAATGGCTACACCTTC
TRBJ1-2 NA NA TRBV10-3 CAISEINYGYTF TGTGCCATCAGTGAGATAAACTATGGCTACACCTTC
TRBJ1-4 few TRBD1 TRBV6-5 CASSSQTGGDEKLFF TGTGCCAGCAGTTCGCAGACAGGGGGCGATGAAAAACTGTTTTTT
TRBJ2-1 NA TRBD2 TRBV5-1 CASSLATSGGYNEQFF TGCGCCAGCAGCTTGGCGACTAGCGGGGGCTACAATGAGCAGTTCTTC
TRBJ2-5 NA NA TRBV15 CATSRRGGSRTKQETQYF TGTGCCACCAGCAGGAGGGGGGGATCCCGGACAAAACAAGAGACCCAGTACTTC
TRBJ2-7 NA TRBD2 TRBV4-1 CTSSPGTSGGYEEQYF TGCACCAGCAGCCCTGGGACTAGCGGGGGGTACGAGGAGCAGTACTTC
TRBJ1-5 once NA TRBV29-1 CSVAGGGNQPQHF TGCAGCGTTGCGGGAGGTGGCAATCAGCCCCAGCATTTT
TRBJ2-7 NA TRBD2 TRBV5-5 CASSSGGAYEQYF TGTGCCAGCAGCTCGGGGGGGGCCTACGAGCAGTACTTC
TRBJ2-7 NA TRBD1 TRBV19 CASGPQGAGEQYF TGTGCCAGTGGGCCACAGGGGGCCGGAGAGCAGTACTTC
TRBJ1-1 NA NA TRBV29-1 CSVGEMMNTEAFF TGCAGCGTCGGGGAGATGATGAACACTGAAGCTTTCTTT
TRBJ2-4 NA NA TRBV5-1 CASSFAAWGSKNIQYF TGCGCCAGCAGCTTTGCGGCGTGGGGCTCCAAAAACATTCAGTACTTC
TRBJ2-1 NA NA TRBV4-1 CASSQGGGFSINEQFF TGCGCCAGCAGCCAAGGTGGAGGGTTTAGCATCAATGAGCAGTTCTTC
TRBJ2-5 NA TRBD2 TRBV4-2 CASSQAAGGQETQYF TGTGCCAGCAGCCAAGCCGCGGGGGGGCAAGAGACCCAGTACTTC
TRBJ2-5 NA TRBD2 TRBV2 CASPKSGSGEQETQYF TGTGCCAGCCCTAAATCGGGTAGCGGGGAGCAAGAGACCCAGTACTTC
TRBJ2-7 NA TRBD2 TRBV18 CASSQLSGESYEQYF TGTGCCAGCTCCCAACTCAGCGGGGAGTCCTACGAGCAGTACTTC
TRBJ2-6 once TRBD2 TRBV30 CAWRPGGGANVLTF TGTGCCTGGAGGCCGGGAGGTGGGGCCAACGTCCTGACTTTC
TRBJ1-1 few NA TRBV5-6 CASSRPQRNTEAFF TGTGCCAGCAGCCGCCCACAAAGAAACACTGAAGCTTTCTTT
TRBJ2-7 NA TRBD1 TRBV6-5 CASRSGTGPSGQYF TGTGCCAGCAGGTCCGGGACAGGGCCTTCTGGGCAGTACTTC
TRBJ2-1 few NA TRBV5-4 CASRGGAHNEQFF TGTGCCAGCAGGGGCGGGGCCCACAATGAGCAGTTCTTC
TRBJ2-7 NA TRBD1 TRBV6-5 CASSWDRTIGSYEQYF TGTGCCAGCAGTTGGGACAGGACCATCGGGTCTTACGAGCAGTACTTC
TRBJ2-3 NA NA TRBV29-1 CSVEGGGNTQYF TGCAGCGTAGAAGGAGGGGGAAATACGCAGTATTTT
TRBJ1-6 NA NA TRBV5-6 CASSLALDSSYNSPLHF TGTGCCAGCAGCTTGGCCTTAGACAGCTCCTATAATTCACCCCTCCACTTT
TRBJ2-5 NA NA TRBV9 CASSLDSPQETQYF TGTGCCAGCAGCCTAGACAGTCCCCAAGAGACCCAGTACTTC
TRBJ2-1 NA NA TRBV6-5 CASSPSSYNEQFF TGTGCCAGCAGTCCCTCCTCCTACAATGAGCAGTTCTTC
TRBJ2-4 NA NA TRBV11-2 CASSSEAGQAKLAKNIQYF TGTGCCAGCAGCTCAGAAGCGGGACAGGCCAAGTTGGCCAAAAACATTCAGTACTTC
TRBJ2-7 NA TRBD2 TRBV7-2 CASSPGVPGRGLSYEQYF TGTGCCAGCAGCCCCGGGGTCCCGGGGAGGGGATTGTCCTACGAGCAGTACTTC
TRBJ2-7 few NA TRBV6-1 CASSENLANPYEQYF TGTGCCAGCAGTGAAAATCTTGCGAATCCCTACGAGCAGTACTTC
TRBJ1-2 NA TRBD1 TRBV6-5 CASRPDRGNYGYTF TGTGCCAGCAGGCCAGACAGGGGGAACTATGGCTACACCTTC
TRBJ2-7 NA NA TRBV11-2 CASSLERGVGAAYEQYF TGTGCCAGCAGCTTAGAGCGGGGTGTGGGCGCAGCCTACGAGCAGTACTTC
TRBJ1-2 NA TRBD1 TRBV5-6 CASSLTGGRGYTF TGTGCCAGCAGCTTGACAGGGGGCCGTGGCTACACCTTC
TRBJ1-2 NA NA TRBV29-1 CSALRDTAANYGYTF TGCAGCGCCCTCCGGGACACCGCCGCTAACTATGGCTACACCTTC
TRBJ2-3 NA TRBD1 TRBV29-1 CSAAGTGGYADTQYF TGCAGCGCTGCCGGGACAGGGGGCTACGCAGATACGCAGTATTTT
TRBJ2-5 NA TRBD2 TRBV10-3 CAISDEGLAEETQYF TGTGCCATCAGCGACGAAGGACTAGCGGAAGAGACCCAGTACTTC
TRBJ1-2 NA NA TRBV5-1 CASSLAVGGYTF TGCGCCAGCAGCTTGGCTGTCGGTGGCTACACCTTC
TRBJ1-2 NA TRBD1 TRBV15 CATSRGDSDYGYTF TGTGCCACCAGCAGAGGGGACAGCGATTATGGCTACACCTTC
TRBJ2-6 few TRBD1 TRBV5-6 CASSWGQGRSGANVLTF TGTGCCAGCAGCTGGGGACAGGGGAGGTCTGGGGCCAACGTCCTGACTTTC
TRBJ2-1 NA TRBD2 TRBV6-5 CASSYHGTSGANEQFF TGTGCCAGCAGTTACCACGGGACTAGCGGGGCAAATGAGCAGTTCTTC
TRBJ1-2 NA TRBD1 TRBV5-1 CASSSIGDSQIRYTF TGCGCCAGCAGCTCCATTGGGGACAGTCAAATACGCTACACCTTC
TRBJ2-6 NA NA TRBV4-2 CASSHTDRGSGANVLTF TGTGCCAGCAGCCATACTGACCGGGGCTCTGGGGCCAACGTCCTGACTTTC
TRBJ2-1 NA TRBD2 TRBV5-1 CASSLDGEGYNEQFF TGCGCCAGCAGCTTGGACGGGGAGGGCTACAATGAGCAGTTCTTC
TRBJ1-2 NA NA TRBV10-3 CAISENGRGGYGYTF TGTGCCATCAGTGAGAACGGAAGAGGGGGCTATGGCTACACCTTC
TRBJ2-7 NA NA TRBV30 CAWSVGGTYEQYF TGTGCCTGGAGTGTAGGCGGGACCTACGAGCAGTACTTC
TRBJ2-7 NA TRBD1 TRBV11-3 CASSAQAGGYEQYF TGTGCCAGCAGCGCACAAGCAGGGGGCTACGAGCAGTACTTC
TRBJ2-7 few TRBD1 TRBV28 CASRRGQGRSYEQYF TGTGCCAGCAGAAGGGGGCAGGGGCGATCCTACGAGCAGTACTTC
TRBJ2-3 NA NA TRBV9 CASSAADTQYF TGTGCCAGCAGCGCAGCAGATACGCAGTATTTT
TRBJ1-2 NA TRBD1 TRBV18 CASSTGDRYGYTF TGTGCCAGCTCAACAGGGGACAGGTATGGCTACACCTTC
TRBJ1-5 once NA TRBV7-3 CASSLGGGQPQHF TGTGCCAGCAGCCTCGGGGGGGGTCAGCCCCAGCATTTT
TRBJ2-7 NA TRBD1 TRBV30 CAWSLLAPGQGSYEQYF TGTGCCTGGAGTCTTCTCGCGCCGGGACAGGGTTCCTACGAGCAGTACTTC